This entry features one TCR beta chain sequence. Its antigen remains unidentified. With a J-beta primer mix and a sample-barcoded 5' primer, a second PCR ran about 7 to 12 cycles. Each sample provided no less than 2.5 million CDR3-containing paired-end reads. TCRdb processed the 5' RACE reads anew with MiXCR; each CDR3 protein has one entry. The table records about 1.1 million distinct CDR3 sequences, roughly two fifths of them present only once. Germline lookup yields CDR1 SGHRS and CDR2 YFSETQ. Germline trimming cut 1 base from V and 12 bases from J; bases unmatched to any gene: 21. The CDR3 runs to 17 residues. The data were obtained in a study of blood T cells in healthy people across ages. General observations from the study: Diversity figures derived from one million T cells were judged to underestimate the true value.

Material for sequencing was blood. The V and J genes are TRBV5-1 and TRBJ2-5; TRBD1 matches 7 bases. The receptor was derived from a man in his late teens or twenties in good health. The CDR3 loop reads CASSLRGQKLPSHEEYF. CDR3 bases: TGCGCCAGCAGCTTGAGGGGGCAAAAGTTACCATCCCACGAGGAGTACTTC.